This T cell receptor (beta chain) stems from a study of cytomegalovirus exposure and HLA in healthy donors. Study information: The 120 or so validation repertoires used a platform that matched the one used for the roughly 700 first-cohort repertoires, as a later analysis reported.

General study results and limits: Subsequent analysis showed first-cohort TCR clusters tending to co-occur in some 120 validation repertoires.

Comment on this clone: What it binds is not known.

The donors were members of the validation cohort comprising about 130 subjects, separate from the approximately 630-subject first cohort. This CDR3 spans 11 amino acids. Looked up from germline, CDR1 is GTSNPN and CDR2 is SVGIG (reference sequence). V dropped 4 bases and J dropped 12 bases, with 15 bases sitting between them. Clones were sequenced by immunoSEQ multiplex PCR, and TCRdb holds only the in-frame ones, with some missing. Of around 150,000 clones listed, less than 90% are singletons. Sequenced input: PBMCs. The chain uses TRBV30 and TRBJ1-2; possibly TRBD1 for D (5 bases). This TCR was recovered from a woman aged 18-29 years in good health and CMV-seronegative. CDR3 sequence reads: CAWTDSSENTF. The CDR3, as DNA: TGTGCCTGGACCGACAGTAGTGAGAACACCTTC.